The text below deals with one T cell receptor beta chain. The data were obtained in a study of blood T cell repertoires in COVID-19. Looking at the study overall: There were acute and convalescent COVID-19 samples, and they came from the United States, Italy and Spain.

This CDR3 comprises 14 residues. CDR1 WNHNN and CDR2 SYGVQD come from the germline V gene (reference sequence). V lost 3 bases to trimming and J lost 6 bases; unmatched junction nucleotides: 5. In the authors' methods: The assay estimated nucleated cells by amplifying reference gene primers. The protocol was immunoSEQ multiplex PCR, while the TCRdb copy is restricted to in-frame clones and leaves out a portion. V, J and clone size are taken as reported in that table, and D and trimming were inferred from the DNA itself. Of about 200,000 clones listed, about 89% are singletons. This TCR was sampled from a woman aged 40 to 55 with acute or convalescent COVID-19. Sequenced material: peripheral blood. V is TRBV10-1 and J is TRBJ1-5, with TRBD1 matching over 7 bases. CDR3 nucleotide sequence: TGCGCCAGCAGTGATGACAGGGAAGGTCAGCCCCAGCATTTT. It yields the protein CASSDDREGQPQHF.